One T cell receptor (beta chain) is described in this entry. Its antigen has not been determined. Base qualities are not at hand, and no much larger clone is one base apart. The sample is drawn from a study of human T cells and chemical hapten exposure (dated by TCRdb to about 2021). In the study overall: For sensitization, 2% DPC in acetone was applied to a roughly 2 cm by roughly 2 cm area of upper inner arm skin. Throughout the study period of roughly five months, patients also received therapeutic DPC doses to the scalp every week. Patch testing was done on the upper back using Finn chambers containing 0.01% DPC, and results were scored after 6 days according to International Contact Dermatitis Research Group standards. Alopecia areata with under or over 50% scalp involvement, alopecia totalis and alopecia universalis were represented in the patient cohort, which was mostly female. Libraries were pooled for sequencing, and variation in per-sample TCR yields was attributed mainly to small differences in library volumes within the pool. In alopecia patients, the study followed how the peripheral blood TCR repertoire changed in vivo over primary and secondary sensitization to diphenylcyclopropenone (DPC), a hapten. Patient blood was sampled pre-sensitization (week 0) and at 2, 6 and about 24 weeks after DPC sensitization. Nearly 30 alopecia patients gave blood for TCR sequencing at one to four time points (pre-sensitization, 2, 6 and 24 weeks).

Broad study findings and their caveats: The number of PT1 expanded TCRs positively correlated with patch test score, significant at thresholds 8, 16 and 32 but not 4. No change with DPC sensitization was found in the number of TCRs above 1 in 1000 frequency, and no evidence of global repertoire structure alterations was found. Expanded TCRs formed significantly more large CDR3 similarity clusters than pre-sensitization or healthy control sets, consistent with antigen-driven responses. Alopecia, a presumed autoimmune disease, was present in all patients, so the immune response of the patients might differ from that of healthy individuals. After repeated subsampling, the strength of the expansion versus patch-test correlation and the threshold at which it became significant changed.

The CDR3 starts with the cysteine, ends with the phenylalanine, and has 14 residues. The CDR3 DNA has 42 bases and is translated from base 1. Germline trimming: 6 bases from V, 6 bases from J; junction bases outside gene matches: 8. Receptor libraries were prepared by RACE. The sequencing machine was a NextSeq 500. During library preparation, unique molecular identifiers were attached to individual cDNA molecules so that TCRs could be counted quantitatively and reproducibly. From each blood RNA sample, both TCR alpha and TCR beta chains were sequenced. Per the source publication's procedure: The median number of TCRs per sample was roughly 94,000, ranging from roughly 20,000 to 700,000. V, J and CDR3 annotation of the TCR reads was carried out using the Decombinator software suite. Every sample was subsampled to the same number of TCRs (28,000) for the PS versus PT1 abundance plots. Expanded TCRs were defined as absent before sensitization and observed at least eight times at the 2-week time point. TCRdb cleaned the public reads at Q25 with fastp, built clones with MiXCR and kept in-frame beta chains. Under each unique CDR3 protein, matching rows form one entry showing the most common genes and DNA. The V and J calls reflect TCRdb's pipeline rather than the authors' work. In all, the sample holds approximately 74,000 distinct CDR3 sequences, and around a third of those were seen once. The leading ten clones occupy approximately 9.1% of the sample.

This sample's time point label indicates: patch test 1, 2 weeks after DPC sensitization. The treatment or condition label corresponds to: therapeutic diphenylcyclopropenone sensitization with weekly scalp DPC. At every patch-test visit, the blood draw took place before the patch test was put on. To be eligible, patients had to be aged 18 to 70, diagnosed with alopecia and judged suitable for DPC therapy, while pregnant patients were excluded. Total RNA was isolated from unfractionated whole blood collected in Tempus Blood RNA tubes. The sample in question was whole blood, obtained in connection with sensitization to the hapten diphenylcyclopropenone (DPC). The TCR sequence derives from a middle-aged man with alopecia areata. Some clones in this sample may be carry-over from other donors' samples. The rearranged segments are TRBV12-3 or TRBV12-4 and TRBJ2-3; 8 central bases correspond to TRBD2. The CDR3 protein sequence reads: CASSASGRGDTQYF. The nucleotides read TGTGCCAGCAGCGCAAGCGGGAGAGGGGATACGCAGTATTTT.